This T cell receptor beta chain is drawn from a study of T cells in Graves' hyperthyroidism and ophthalmopathy. Study details: At the time of initial diagnosis and before any treatment, peripheral blood was collected.

Overall study findings and caveats: The model predicted ophthalmopathy a median approximately six months before onset.

Notes on this clonotype: Its specificity is not known.

Authors of the study amplified TCR beta CDR3 regions from RNA transcripts. HTBI primers were used for first-round RT-PCR of the TCR CDR3. Each CDR3 protein gets one entry after TCRdb re-called the multiplex PCR reads with MiXCR. The repertoire holds 600,000 to 750,000 distinct CDR3 sequences, with roughly 17% as singletons. No progression to ophthalmopathy during 18 months of follow-up defined stable disease. Investigators excluded patients with uncontrolled infection, other autoimmune disease, pregnancy or lactation. Germline assignment: CDR1 SGDLS and CDR2 YYNGEE. The CDR3 is 18 residues long. With V trimmed by 1 base and J by 0 bases, 5 bases remained unmatched.

The rearrangement joins TRBV9 to TRBJ2-2; TRBD2 agrees at 11 bases. This receptor was identified in a man between 45 and 60 years old with Graves' hyperthyroidism. The sample was blood. CDR3: CASSVPSGRHANTGELFF. The CDR3 nucleotides read TGTGCCAGCAGCGTACCTAGCGGGAGGCATGCGAACACCGGGGAGCTGTTTTTT.